This entry describes one T cell receptor beta chain. The CDR3 is 13 amino acids. V was pared by 1 base and J by 15 bases, with 9 bases of the junction left unmatched. CDR1 and CDR2 from the germline V gene are SGHTA and FQGNSA. These data are taken from a study of blood T cell repertoires in COVID-19. Study details: Samples came from the United States, Italy and Spain, spanning acute and convalescent COVID-19. PBMCs, B-cell-depleted T cells, or T cells were the source of the cDNA or gDNA that made up the material.

Method: immunoSEQ multiplex PCR; TCRdb's copy keeps in-frame clones and lacks some. The sample records roughly 43,000 clones, 70% to 90% being singletons. This chain links TRBV7-2 with TRBJ2-4, with 7 bases identical to TRBD2. This receptor was taken from a human donor in a cohort sampled during active COVID-19. The donor label of this sample is uncertain. The specimen was peripheral blood. CDR3 in amino acids: CASSLEGGARRYF. The CDR3 nucleotides are TGTGCCAGCAGCTTAGAGGGAGGGGCCCGCCGGTACTTC. The complete variable domain, with remaining parts taken from reference TRBV7-2 and TRBJ2-4, reads GAGVSQSPSNKVTEKGKDVELRCDPISGHTALYWYRQSLGQGLEFLIYFQGNSAPDKSGLPSDRFSAERTGGSVSTLTIQRTQQEDSAVYLCASSLEGGARRYFGAGTRLSVL.